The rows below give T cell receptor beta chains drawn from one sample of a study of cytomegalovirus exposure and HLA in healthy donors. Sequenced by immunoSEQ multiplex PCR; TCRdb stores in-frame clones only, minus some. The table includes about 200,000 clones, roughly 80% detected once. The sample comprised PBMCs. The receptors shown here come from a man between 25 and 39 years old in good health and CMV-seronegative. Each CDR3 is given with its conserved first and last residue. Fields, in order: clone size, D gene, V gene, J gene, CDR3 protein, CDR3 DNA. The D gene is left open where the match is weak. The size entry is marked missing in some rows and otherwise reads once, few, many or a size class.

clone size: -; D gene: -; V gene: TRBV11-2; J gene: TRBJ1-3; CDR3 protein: CASSLAGSGNTIYF; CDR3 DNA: TGTGCCAGCAGCTTGGCCGGGTCTGGAAACACCATATATTTT
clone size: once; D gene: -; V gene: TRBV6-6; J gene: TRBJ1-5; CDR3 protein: CASSYKDRYNQPQHF; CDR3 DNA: TGTGCCAGCAGTTACAAGGACAGATACAATCAGCCCCAGCATTTT
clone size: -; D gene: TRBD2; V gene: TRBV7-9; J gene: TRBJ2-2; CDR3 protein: CASSLEGLVVHGELFF; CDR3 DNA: TGTGCCAGCAGCTTAGAGGGACTAGTTGTCCACGGGGAGCTGTTTTTT
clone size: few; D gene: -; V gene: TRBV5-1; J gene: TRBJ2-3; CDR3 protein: CASSLVAGVTDTQYF; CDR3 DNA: TGCGCCAGCAGCTTGGTGGCCGGGGTCACAGATACGCAGTATTTT
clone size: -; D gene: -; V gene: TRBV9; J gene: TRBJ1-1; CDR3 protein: CASSVDDSRRNTEAFF; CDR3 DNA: TGTGCCAGCAGCGTCGATGACAGTCGCAGGAACACTGAAGCTTTCTTT
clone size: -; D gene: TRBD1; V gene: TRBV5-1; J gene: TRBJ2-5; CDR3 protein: CASSRDRAFGETQYF; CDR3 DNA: TGCGCCAGCAGCCGGGACAGGGCTTTTGGAGAGACCCAGTACTTC
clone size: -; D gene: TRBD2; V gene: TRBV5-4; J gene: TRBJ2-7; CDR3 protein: CASSTGTSYYEQYF; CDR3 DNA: TGTGCCAGCAGCACCGGGACTAGCTACTACGAGCAGTACTTC
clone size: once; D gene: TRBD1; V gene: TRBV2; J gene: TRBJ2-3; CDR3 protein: CASSYTNLTGGFTDTQYF; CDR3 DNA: TGTGCCAGCAGTTATACCAACTTGACAGGGGGCTTCACAGATACGCAGTATTTT
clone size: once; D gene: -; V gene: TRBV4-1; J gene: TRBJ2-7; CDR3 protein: CASSRWGVGGNYEQYF; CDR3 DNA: TGCGCCAGCAGCCGCTGGGGGGTAGGTGGGAACTACGAGCAGTACTTC
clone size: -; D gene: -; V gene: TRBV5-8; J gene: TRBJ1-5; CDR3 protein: CASSSRQFSNQPQHF; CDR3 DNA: TGTGCCAGCAGCTCACGACAGTTTAGCAATCAGCCCCAGCATTTT
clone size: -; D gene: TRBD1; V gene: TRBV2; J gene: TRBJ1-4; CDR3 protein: CASRSGTGGKLFF; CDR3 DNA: TGTGCCAGCAGGTCCGGGACAGGGGGAAAACTGTTTTTT
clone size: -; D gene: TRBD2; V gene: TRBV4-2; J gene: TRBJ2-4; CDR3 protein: CASSQDLATSGLAKNIQYF; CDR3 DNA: TGTGCCAGCAGCCAAGATCTTGCCACTAGCGGACTAGCCAAAAACATTCAGTACTTC
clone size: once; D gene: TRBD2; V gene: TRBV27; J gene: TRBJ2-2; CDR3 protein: CASSRTGGTSGYTGELFF; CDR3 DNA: TGTGCCAGCAGTAGGACGGGCGGGACTAGCGGATACACCGGGGAGCTGTTTTTT
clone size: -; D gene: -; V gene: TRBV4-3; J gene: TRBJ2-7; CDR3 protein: CASSQDPQVDEQYF; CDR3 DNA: TGCGCCAGCAGCCAAGACCCCCAGGTCGACGAGCAGTACTTC
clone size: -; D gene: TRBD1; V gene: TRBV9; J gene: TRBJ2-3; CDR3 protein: CASSSGQGGDTQYF; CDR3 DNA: TGTGCCAGCAGCTCGGGACAGGGGGGGGATACGCAGTATTTT
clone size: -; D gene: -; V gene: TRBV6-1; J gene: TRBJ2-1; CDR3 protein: CASSAGGVPGSEQFF; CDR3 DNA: TGTGCCAGCAGTGCTGGCGGGGTCCCTGGCAGTGAGCAGTTCTTC
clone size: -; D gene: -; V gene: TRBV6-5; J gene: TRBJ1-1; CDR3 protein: CASSLIQGIGTEAFF; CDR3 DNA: TGTGCCAGCAGCCTAATACAGGGAATTGGCACTGAAGCTTTCTTT
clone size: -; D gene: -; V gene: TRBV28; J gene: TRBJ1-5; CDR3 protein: CASRTVPNQPQHF; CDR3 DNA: TGTGCCAGCAGGACAGTCCCGAATCAGCCCCAGCATTTT
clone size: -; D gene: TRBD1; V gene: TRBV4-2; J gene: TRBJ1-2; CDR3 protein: CASSQAPTGSRGYTF; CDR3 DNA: TGTGCCAGCAGCCAAGCCCCGACAGGGTCCCGAGGCTACACCTTC
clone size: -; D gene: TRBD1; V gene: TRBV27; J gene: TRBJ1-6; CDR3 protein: CASSLLGQGVSPLHF; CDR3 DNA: TGTGCCAGCAGTTTATTGGGACAGGGAGTCTCACCCCTCCACTTT
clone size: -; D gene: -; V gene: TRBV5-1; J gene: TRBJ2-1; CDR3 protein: CASSLRRGGTDEQFF; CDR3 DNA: TGCGCCAGCAGCCTTAGGAGGGGGGGCACCGATGAGCAGTTCTTC
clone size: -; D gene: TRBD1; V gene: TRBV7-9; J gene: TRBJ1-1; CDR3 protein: CASSFRTGTGGEAFF; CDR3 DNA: TGTGCCAGCAGCTTTCGAACGGGGACAGGGGGGGAGGCTTTCTTT
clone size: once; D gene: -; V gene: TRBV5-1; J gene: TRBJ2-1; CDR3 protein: CASSYNNLGISSYNEQFF; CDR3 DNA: TGCGCCAGCAGCTACAATAATCTAGGAATCTCCTCCTACAATGAGCAGTTCTTC
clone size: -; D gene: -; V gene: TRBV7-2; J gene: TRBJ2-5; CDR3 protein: CASSFGEVETQYF; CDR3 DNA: TGTGCCAGCAGCTTTGGGGAGGTGGAGACCCAGTACTTC
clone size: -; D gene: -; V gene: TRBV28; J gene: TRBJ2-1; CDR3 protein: CASSSGTRNEQFF; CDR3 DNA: TGTGCCAGCAGCTCCGGGACTCGGAATGAGCAGTTCTTC
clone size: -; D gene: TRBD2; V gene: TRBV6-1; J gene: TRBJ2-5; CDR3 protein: CASPRTSGGQETQYF; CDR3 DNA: TGTGCCAGCCCCCGGACTAGCGGGGGCCAAGAGACCCAGTACTTC
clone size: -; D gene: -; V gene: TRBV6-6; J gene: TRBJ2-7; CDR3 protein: CASSYEGGPYEQYF; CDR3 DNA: TGTGCCAGCAGTTACGAGGGAGGCCCCTACGAGCAGTACTTC
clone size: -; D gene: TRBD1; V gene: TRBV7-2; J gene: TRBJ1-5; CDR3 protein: CASSSLGQGQISNQPQHF; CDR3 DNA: TGTGCCAGCAGCTCACTAGGACAGGGTCAAATAAGCAATCAGCCCCAGCATTTT
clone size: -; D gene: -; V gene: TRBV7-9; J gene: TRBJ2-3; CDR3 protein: CASSPPVSTDTQYF; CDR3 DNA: TGTGCCAGCAGCCCCCCGGTGAGCACAGATACGCAGTATTTT
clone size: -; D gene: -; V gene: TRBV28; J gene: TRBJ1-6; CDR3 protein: CASSLKSFNSPLHF; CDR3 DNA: TGTGCCAGCAGTCTAAAAAGTTTCAATTCACCCCTCCACTTT
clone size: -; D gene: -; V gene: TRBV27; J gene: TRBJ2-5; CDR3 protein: CASRRQSGRTREQYF; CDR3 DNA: TGTGCCAGCAGGAGACAGAGTGGCCGTACCCGAGAGCAGTACTTC
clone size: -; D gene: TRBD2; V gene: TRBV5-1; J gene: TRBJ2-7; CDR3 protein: CASSSDGTRSGEQYF; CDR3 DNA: TGCGCCAGCAGCTCAGACGGGACTAGATCCGGCGAGCAGTACTTC
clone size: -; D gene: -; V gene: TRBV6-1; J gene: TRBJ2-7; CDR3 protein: CASSGQAGRRGEQYF; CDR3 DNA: TGTGCCAGCAGCGGCCAGGCGGGCCGCAGGGGAGAGCAGTACTTC
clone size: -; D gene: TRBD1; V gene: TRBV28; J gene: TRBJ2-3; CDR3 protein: CASGQGVDTQYF; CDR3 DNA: TGTGCCAGCGGCCAGGGGGTAGATACGCAGTATTTT
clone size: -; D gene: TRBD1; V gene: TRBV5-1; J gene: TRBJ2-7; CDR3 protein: CASSFRQGAYYEQYF; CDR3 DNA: TGCGCCAGCAGCTTCAGACAGGGAGCGTACTACGAGCAGTACTTC
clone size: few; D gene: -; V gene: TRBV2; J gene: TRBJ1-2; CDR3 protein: CASKFEIGYTF; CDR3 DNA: TGTGCCAGCAAATTCGAGATAGGCTACACCTTC
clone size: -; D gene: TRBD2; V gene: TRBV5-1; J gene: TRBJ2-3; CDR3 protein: CASSFRSGADTQYF; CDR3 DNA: TGCGCCAGCAGCTTCAGAAGCGGGGCAGATACGCAGTATTTT
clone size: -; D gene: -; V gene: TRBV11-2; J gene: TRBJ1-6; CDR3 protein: CASSLVGDSPLHF; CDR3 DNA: TGTGCCAGCAGCTTAGTCGGTGATTCACCCCTCCACTTT
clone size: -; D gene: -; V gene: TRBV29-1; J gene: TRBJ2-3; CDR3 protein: CSAGLLSTDTQYF; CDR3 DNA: TGCAGCGCAGGACTCCTAAGCACAGATACGCAGTATTTT
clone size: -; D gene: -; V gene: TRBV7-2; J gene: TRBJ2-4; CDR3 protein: CASSLSQAKNIQYF; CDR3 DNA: TGTGCCAGCAGCTTAAGCCAAGCCAAAAACATTCAGTACTTC
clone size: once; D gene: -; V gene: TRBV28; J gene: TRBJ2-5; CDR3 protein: CASQGQGTQYF; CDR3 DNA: TGTGCCAGCCAGGGCCAGGGGACCCAGTACTTC